The clone carrying this TCR beta chain turned up a few times. This specimen comes from a study of T cell changes during pregnancy in multiple sclerosis. The protocol was immunoSEQ multiplex PCR, while the TCRdb copy is restricted to in-frame clones and leaves out a portion. The sample has 80,000 to 95,000 clones; 80% to 95% are singletons. The starting material was peripheral blood, obtained in the third trimester of pregnancy. The TCR was taken from a female donor in good health, enrolled as a control in a pregnancy study.

CDR3 sequence reads: CASSEEGRTEAFF. The CDR3 DNA reads as TGTGCCAGCAGCGAGGAGGGGAGGACTGAAGCTTTCTTT. The chain is built from TRBV9 and TRBJ1-1, with D perhaps TRBD1 (5 bases). The V gene lost 3 bases and the J gene lost 5 bases, with 11 bases spanning the gap. The CDR3 is 13 residues long. Germline CDR1 and CDR2: SGDLS and YYNGEE. Variable domain in full (rest from reference TRBV9 and TRBJ1-1): DSGVTQTPKHLITATGQRVTLRCSPRSGDLSVYWYQQSLDQGLQFLIQYYNGEERAKGNILERFSAQQFPDLHSELNLSSLELGDSALYFCASSEEGRTEAFFGQGTRLTVV.